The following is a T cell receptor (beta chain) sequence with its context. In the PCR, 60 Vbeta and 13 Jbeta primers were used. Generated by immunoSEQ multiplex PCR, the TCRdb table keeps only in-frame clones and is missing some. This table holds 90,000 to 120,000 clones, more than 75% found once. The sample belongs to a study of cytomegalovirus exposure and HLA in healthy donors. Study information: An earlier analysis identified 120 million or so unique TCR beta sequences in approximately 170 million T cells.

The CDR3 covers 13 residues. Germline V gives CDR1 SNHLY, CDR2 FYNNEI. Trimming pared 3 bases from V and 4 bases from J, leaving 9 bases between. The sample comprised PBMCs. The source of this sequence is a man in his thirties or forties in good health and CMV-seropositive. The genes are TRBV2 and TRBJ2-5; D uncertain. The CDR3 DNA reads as TGTGCCAGCAGTGACGACTGGCTAGAGACCCAGTACTTC. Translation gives CASSDDWLETQYF.